The 18 T cell receptor beta chains below all came from one sample that was sequenced in a study of T-cell reconstitution after alpha-beta-depleted transplantation in children. Unique molecular identifiers tagged the TCRbeta library. Each CDR3 protein gets one entry after TCRdb re-called the PCR reads with MiXCR. Among 500,000 to 600,000 distinct CDR3 sequences, about 16% were seen once, and the ten largest hold 3% to 3.5%. The input for sequencing was PBMCs from the stem cell graft donor, taken from the stem cell graft. The receptors shown here come from a human donor who donated a stem cell graft to a child with acute lymphoblastic leukemia.

This clonotype has more than one count but fewer than ten. The rearrangement links TRBV10-2 to TRBJ2-1; 11 bases line up with TRBD1. With 3 bases clipped from V and 6 bases from J, the junction kept 16 bases outside the gene matches. The germline gives CDR1 WSHSY, CDR2 SAAADI. CDR3 length: 19 amino acids. The CDR3 spells CASSEFLGGGQGAVNEQFF. The DNA of the CDR3 is TGCGCCAGCAGTGAATTCCTGGGGGGAGGACAGGGGGCGGTCAATGAGCAGTTCTTC.

This clonotype was seen a handful of times. The chain couples TRBV6-2 or TRBV6-3 to TRBJ1-2; a weak D match, TRBD1 (6 bases). Germline V gives CDR1 MNHEY, CDR2 SVGEGT. Trimming cost V 5 bases and J 7 bases, with 11 bases left between them. CDR3 length equals 12 residues. CDR3 sequence (DNA): TGTGCCAGCAGTCCCCAGGGGCCTGGCTACACCTTC. It yields the protein CASSPQGPGYTF.

This clonotype appeared a few times. The chain recombines TRBV27 with TRBJ2-3; TRBD1 matches at 10 bases. The V segment lost 5 bases and the J segment 5 bases; nucleotides outside the gene matches: 1. This CDR3 is 13 amino acids long. Germline V gene lookup returns CDR1 MNHEY and CDR2 SMNVEV (reference sequence). The CDR3 nucleotides read TGTGCCAGCAGTGGACAGGGGGAAGATACGCAGTATTTT. This sequence encodes CASSGQGEDTQYF.

The sample holds a few counts of this clonotype. The V call is TRBV12-3 or TRBV12-4, the J call TRBJ2-3; 7 nucleotides match TRBD2. This CDR3 contains 16 residues. The V segment lost 3 bases and the J segment 2 bases; nucleotides outside the gene matches: 8. This CDR3 reads CASSLQGGYATDTQYF. CDR3 sequence (DNA): TGTGCCAGCAGTTTGCAGGGAGGGTACGCCACAGATACGCAGTATTTT.

The CDR3 reads CASSPGGTDQFF. The CDR3 nucleotides are TGTGCCAGCAGCCCGGGGGGCACTGACCAGTTCTTC. J is TRBJ2-1 and V is TRBV9, with a tentative D call TRBD2 (7 bases). Per germline, CDR1 SGDLS and CDR2 YYNGEE. The ends were cut back, 4 bases at V and 13 bases at J, with 15 bases in the middle. The CDR3 is 12 amino acids.

This clonotype has only a few counts. The chain carries TRBV19 and TRBJ1-6, with unresolved D. Trimming took 9 bases from V and 7 from J, leaving 13 bases between them. Germline loops: CDR1 LNHDA, CDR2 SQIVND (reference sequence). The CDR3 totals 13 residues. Here the CDR3 reads CASTSSGNSPLHF. CDR3 nucleotides: TGTGCCAGCACATCCTCCGGCAATTCACCCCTCCACTTT.

Only a few counts were recorded for this clonotype. V is TRBV20-1 and J is TRBJ2-1, with 8 bases matching TRBD2. This CDR3 contains 16 residues. Germline V gene lookup returns CDR1 DFQATT and CDR2 SNEGSKA (reference sequence). V trimming: 1 base; J trimming: 8 bases; junction bases outside the gene matches: 13. As DNA, the CDR3 is TGCAGTGCTAGAGGGGAGTTCAGCGGGAGTTTCGATGAGCAGTTCTTC. It is translated as CSARGEFSGSFDEQFF.

This clonotype was seen more than once but under ten times. The chain employs TRBV15 and TRBJ1-2; 9 bases are a match to TRBD1. The CDR3 is 18 residues long. Per the germline V gene, CDR1 is LNHNV and CDR2 is YYDKDF (reference sequence). V trimming: 5 bases; J trimming: 0 bases; junction bases outside the gene matches: 13. CDR3 DNA: TGTGCCACCAGCGGGAACCGGGACAGGGTACCAGCTAACTATGGCTACACCTTC. Protein product: CATSGNRDRVPANYGYTF.

The J gene is TRBJ2-4, the V gene TRBV18; 8 positions match TRBD2. Germline V gene sequence: CDR1 KGHSH, CDR2 LQKENI. V dropped 3 bases and J dropped 8; count of bases not matched to a gene: 6. There are 14 residues in the CDR3. CDR3 region: CASSPASGRDIQYF. Here the CDR3 DNA reads TGTGCCAGCTCACCGGCGAGCGGGAGAGACATTCAGTACTTC.

This clonotype was picked up a small number of times. The chain links TRBV7-7 to TRBJ2-5; 7 bases fit TRBD2. The germline CDR1 and CDR2 sequences are SSHAT and FNYEAQ (reference sequence). The CDR3 sequence is 14 residues long. The V and J ends lost 5 bases and 0 bases, in that order; junction bases with no gene match: 3. In DNA, the CDR3 is TGTGCCAGCAGCGCAGCGGGGAACCAAGAGACCCAGTACTTC. Its protein product is CASSAAGNQETQYF. Drawing the rest from reference TRBV7-7 and TRBJ2-5, the complete variable domain is GAGVSQSPRYKVTKRGQDVTLRCDPISSHATLYWYQQALGQGPEFLTYFNYEAQPDKSGLPSDRFSAERPEGSISTLTIQRTEQRDSAMYRCASSAAGNQETQYFGPGTRLLVL.

The chain carries TRBV3-1 and TRBJ2-2; TRBD1 aligns across 9 bases. With 1 base clipped from V and 5 bases from J, the junction kept 11 bases outside the gene matches. The CDR3 loop spans 18 amino acids. Germline-derived CDR1 and CDR2 are LGHDT and YNNKEL (reference sequence). The CDR3, as DNA: TGTGCCAGCAGCCAAGCTATCCGGGACAGGGATCCGACCGGGGAGCTGTTTTTT. Protein sequence: CASSQAIRDRDPTGELFF.

The genes are TRBV2 and TRBJ2-7; 9 bases fit TRBD1. J was trimmed by 7 bases and V by 4 bases; bases with no gene match: 11. This CDR3 comprises 15 residues. The germline V gene has CDR1 SNHLY and CDR2 FYNNEI. CDR3 protein: CASSVAAGQGTEQYF. CDR3 nucleotide sequence: TGTGCCAGCAGTGTGGCAGCTGGACAGGGGACGGAGCAGTACTTC.

This chain links TRBV27 with TRBJ2-3, with 8 bases aligning to TRBD2. Germline assignment: CDR1 MNHEY and CDR2 SMNVEV (reference sequence). The CDR3 consists of 18 residues. J gave up 1 base and V 7 bases, and 16 bases lay outside the gene matches. CDR3 sequence reads: CASTHYRNSGKGTDTQYF. DNA for the CDR3: TGTGCCAGCACCCATTACCGAAATAGCGGGAAAGGCACAGATACGCAGTATTTT.

Ten or more counts support this clonotype. The chain couples TRBV11-2 to TRBJ2-7, with TRBD2 matching over 8 bases. V dropped 0 bases and J dropped 2; count of bases not matched to a gene: 9. Germline V gene lookup returns CDR1 SGHAT and CDR2 FQNNGV. The CDR3 runs to 17 residues. In DNA, the CDR3 is TGTGCCAGCAGCTTAGATCCCCCTAGCGGGCTCCCCTACGAGCAGTACTTC. It encodes CASSLDPPSGLPYEQYF.

This clonotype appeared a few times. The V gene is TRBV7-9, the J gene TRBJ2-5; D not resolved. Germline V gene sequence: CDR1 SEHNR, CDR2 FQNEAQ (reference sequence). The CDR3 is 13 amino acids. The V gene lost 6 bases and the J gene lost 2 bases, with 10 bases spanning the gap. CDR3 nucleotides: TGTGCCAGCAGGAGGCCACCTCAAGAGACCCAGTACTTC. Protein: CASRRPPQETQYF.

This clonotype appeared a few times. The gene calls are TRBV29-1 and TRBJ2-7, with D perhaps TRBD2 (6 bases). Germline CDR1 SQVTM, CDR2 ANQGSEA. This CDR3 is built from 14 residues. The V end was cut by 0 bases, the J end by 4 bases, with 13 bases between. The CDR3 sequence: CSVEDGGGSYEQYF. The CDR3 DNA follows: TGCAGCGTTGAAGATGGTGGGGGGAGTTACGAGCAGTACTTC.

The CDR3 nucleotides read TGTGCCAGCAGTGCCGGGCTCACCTACGAGCAGTACTTC. Translated, it gives CASSAGLTYEQYF. The rearrangement joins TRBV12-3 or TRBV12-4 to TRBJ2-7; no firm D call. Trimming removed 5 bases at V and 2 bases at J, with 10 bases between. The CDR3 consists of 13 residues.

The J gene is TRBJ2-1, the V gene TRBV28, with 12 bases that match TRBD2. The CDR3 is made up of 15 amino acids. Per the germline V gene, CDR1 is MDHEN and CDR2 is SYDVKM. The ends lost 2 bases at V and 9 bases at J; junction bases unmatched: 5. The CDR3 DNA reads TGTGCCAGCAGTTTACTAGCGGGAGGGCCGGCTGAGCAGTTCTTC. Encoded protein: CASSLLAGGPAEQFF.